The 12 T cell receptor beta chains presented below share a single source sample, sequenced in a study of CD8 T cells in ankylosing spondylitis. MiXCR, applied by TCRdb to the 5' RACE reads, yields one record per CDR3 protein. The data contain roughly 170,000 distinct CDR3 sequences, 9.8% of them singletons. Sequencing was done on a sample of blood, either unsorted or a sorted T cell fraction (not recorded which). The source of these receptors is a female donor with ankylosing spondylitis or in good health (not recorded which).

The chain uses TRBV6-5 and TRBJ1-1; D unresolved. Trimming pared 8 bases from V and 5 bases from J, leaving 9 bases between. Germline V CDR1 and CDR2: MNHEY, SVGAGI. The CDR3 has 11 residues. The CDR3 loop reads CASEGGTEAFF. CDR3 bases: TGTGCCAGCGAAGGAGGAACTGAAGCTTTCTTT.

This clonotype was detected a few times. The V and J genes are TRBV10-3 and TRBJ2-1, with unresolved D. There are 15 residues in the CDR3. Germline lookup yields CDR1 ENHRY and CDR2 SYGVKD. V lost 0 bases to trimming and J lost 8 bases, with 14 bases between them. Here the CDR3 DNA reads TGTGCCATCAGTGAGTCGAGTCGGCGGTGGGATGAGCAGTTCTTC. Translated, it gives CAISESSRRWDEQFF.

This clonotype has a handful of counts. J is TRBJ2-1 and V is TRBV4-1, with D perhaps matching TRBD1 or TRBD2 (5 bases each). From germline, CDR1 is MGHRA and CDR2 YSYEKL. Trimming took 4 bases from V and 0 from J, leaving 13 bases between them. The CDR3 length is 16 residues. This CDR3 reads CASSPGTGHSYNEQFF. The CDR3 DNA follows: TGCGCCAGCAGCCCTGGGACCGGGCACTCCTACAATGAGCAGTTCTTC.

This clonotype has a single count. CDR3 region: CASSDSSESDTQYF. The DNA for the CDR3 is TGTGCCAGCAGTGACAGCTCTGAATCAGATACGCAGTATTTT. The chain recombines TRBV6-1 with TRBJ2-3; D unclear. This CDR3 is built from 14 residues. Germline V gene sequence: CDR1 MNHNS, CDR2 SASEGT. Trimming left V 3 bases short and J 4 bases short, with 11 bases between.

This sequence joins TRBV11-2 and TRBJ2-5; D unclear. V dropped 4 bases and J dropped 5 bases, with 14 bases sitting between them. The CDR3 length is 14 residues. Germline values: CDR1 SGHAT, CDR2 FQNNGV. The CDR3: CASSSGWKEETQYF. In DNA form, the CDR3 reads TGTGCCAGCAGCTCTGGCTGGAAAGAGGAGACCCAGTACTTC.

At least ten counts were recorded for this clonotype. CDR3 coding DNA: TGTGCCAGCAGCCTTAGCGGGATCTCCTACGAGCAGTACTTC. Protein: CASSLSGISYEQYF. The chain links TRBV2 to TRBJ2-7; 8 bases are a match to TRBD2. With V trimmed by 6 bases and J by 0 bases, 4 bases remained unmatched. There are 14 residues in the CDR3. Germline loops: CDR1 SNHLY, CDR2 FYNNEI.

The J gene is TRBJ2-7, the V gene TRBV27; 10 nucleotides match TRBD2. The CDR3 contains 18 residues. Germline values: CDR1 MNHEY, CDR2 SMNVEV (reference sequence). Trimming cost V 1 base and J 1 base; bases outside gene matches: 10. CDR3 region: CASSLLAPKAGGSYEQYF. CDR3 DNA: TGTGCCAGCAGTTTATTAGCCCCGAAAGCGGGAGGGTCCTACGAGCAGTACTTC.

The chain combines TRBV3-1 with TRBJ2-1; TRBD1 is a possible D gene (6 bases). The CDR3 has 13 residues. Trimming left V 0 bases short and J 7 bases short, with 7 bases between. The germline CDR1 and CDR2 sequences are LGHDT and YNNKEL (reference sequence). In DNA form, the CDR3 reads TGTGCCAGCAGCCAAGAAAGGGGGAATGAGCAGTTCTTC. It translates to CASSQERGNEQFF.

This clonotype was seen more than once but under ten times. J is TRBJ2-1 and V is TRBV5-5; 7 bases line up with TRBD2. This CDR3 has 13 residues. Germline V CDR1 and CDR2: SGHKS, YYEKEE (reference sequence). Trimming took 4 bases from V and 6 from J; bases not matched to a gene: 4. DNA of the CDR3: TGTGCCAGCAGCGGGACTAACAGCAATGAGCAGTTCTTC. This encodes CASSGTNSNEQFF.

The DNA for the CDR3 is TGTGCCAGCATGGGGACAGACAACTATGGCTACACCTTC. Its translation: CASMGTDNYGYTF. The gene calls are TRBV6-1 and TRBJ1-2; 7 bases map to TRBD1. V lost 7 bases to trimming and J lost 2 bases; unmatched junction nucleotides: 4. Germline lookup yields CDR1 MNHNS and CDR2 SASEGT. This CDR3 contains 13 residues.

This clonotype was recorded at least ten times. The V and J genes are TRBV7-9 and TRBJ2-7; maybe TRBD1 (5 bases). Per germline, CDR1 SEHNR and CDR2 FQNEAQ (reference sequence). This CDR3 spans 12 amino acids. The V and J ends lost 3 bases and 4 bases respectively, with 7 bases between them. Written as DNA, the CDR3 is TGTGCCAGCAGCTTTGGGGCGTACGAGCAGTACTTC. Translated: CASSFGAYEQYF. The whole variable domain, filled in from reference TRBV7-9 and TRBJ2-7, reads DTGVSQNPRHKITKRGQNVTFRCDPISEHNRLYWYRQTLGQGPEFLTYFQNEAQLEKSRLLSDRFSAERPKGSFSTLEIQRTEQGDSAMYLCASSFGAYEQYFGPGTRLTVT.

This clonotype came up many times. The rearrangement uses TRBV4-3 and TRBJ2-7, with TRBD1 as a possible D gene (6 bases). Germline V gene lookup returns CDR1 LGHNA and CDR2 YSLEER. With 0 bases removed from V and 1 base from J, the gap between germline ends came to 10 bases. The CDR3 is made up of 15 amino acids. The chain's CDR3 is CASSQDWGRSYEQYF. The CDR3, as DNA: TGCGCCAGCAGCCAAGATTGGGGGCGGTCCTACGAGCAGTACTTC.